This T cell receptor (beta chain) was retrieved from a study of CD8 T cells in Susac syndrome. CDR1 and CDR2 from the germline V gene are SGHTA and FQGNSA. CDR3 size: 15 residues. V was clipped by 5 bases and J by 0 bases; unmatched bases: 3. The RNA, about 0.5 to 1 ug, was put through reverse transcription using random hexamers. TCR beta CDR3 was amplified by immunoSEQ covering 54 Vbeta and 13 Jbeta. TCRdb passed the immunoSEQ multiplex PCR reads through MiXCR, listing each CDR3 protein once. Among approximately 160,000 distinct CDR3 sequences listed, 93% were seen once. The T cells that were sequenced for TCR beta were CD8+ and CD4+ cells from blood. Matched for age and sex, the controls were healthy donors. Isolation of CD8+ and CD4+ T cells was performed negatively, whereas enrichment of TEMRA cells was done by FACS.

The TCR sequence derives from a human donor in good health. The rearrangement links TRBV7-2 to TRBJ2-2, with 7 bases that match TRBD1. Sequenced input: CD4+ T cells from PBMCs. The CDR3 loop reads CASSLQGSNTGELFF. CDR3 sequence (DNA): TGTGCCAGCAGCCTACAGGGGTCGAACACCGGGGAGCTGTTTTTT.